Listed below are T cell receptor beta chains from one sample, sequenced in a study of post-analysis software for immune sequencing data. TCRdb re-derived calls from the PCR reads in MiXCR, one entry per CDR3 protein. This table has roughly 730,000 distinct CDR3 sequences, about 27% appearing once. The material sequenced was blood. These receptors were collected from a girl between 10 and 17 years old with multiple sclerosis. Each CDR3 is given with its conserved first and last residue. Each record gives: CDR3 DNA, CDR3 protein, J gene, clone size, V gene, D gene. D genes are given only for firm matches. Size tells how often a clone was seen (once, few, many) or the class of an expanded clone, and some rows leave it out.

TGCCAGGGGACGGGGGGCTATGGCTACACCTTC	CQGTGGYGYTF	TRBJ1-2	-	TRBV20-1	-
TGTGCCAGCAGCTTACCGGACAGGGGGGGAGCCATTCAGCCCCAGCATTTT	CASSLPDRGGAIQPQHF	TRBJ1-5	-	TRBV7-2	TRBD1
TGTGCCAGCAGTGCGCGGGGCAGCTATGGCTACACCTTC	CASSARGSYGYTF	TRBJ1-2	-	TRBV28	-
TGTGCCAGTAGTATAAGAGGGTTCAATGAGCAGTTCTTC	CASSIRGFNEQFF	TRBJ2-1	few	TRBV19	-
TGCGCCAGCAGCGGTCAACTGGGAGATACGCAGTATTTT	CASSGQLGDTQYF	TRBJ2-3	-	TRBV5-1	-
TGTGCCAGCAGTTTAAAAAGGGTTGGGGCCAACGTCCTGACTTTC	CASSLKRVGANVLTF	TRBJ2-6	few	TRBV28	-
TGTGCCAGCAGTGTACCCCTCATCCGCTCCTACGAGCAGTACTTC	CASSVPLIRSYEQYF	TRBJ2-7	-	TRBV2	-
TGTGCCAGAAACAGACCGGGACTAGCGGCCTACAATGAGCAGTTCTTC	CARNRPGLAAYNEQFF	TRBJ2-1	-	TRBV2	TRBD2
TGTGCCAGCAGACCCGACAGGGATCGGGAGACCCAGTACTTC	CASRPDRDRETQYF	TRBJ2-5	-	TRBV7-2	TRBD1
TGCGCCAGCAGCCTCCTGACGATCCACGGGCAGTACTTC	CASSLLTIHGQYF	TRBJ2-7	-	TRBV5-1	-
TGCGCCAGCAGTTCACAGGGGCAGAAGGGCGAGCAGTACTTC	CASSSQGQKGEQYF	TRBJ2-7	-	TRBV5-1	TRBD1
TGCGCCAGCAGCCAGTGGGGTGGAGGGCTGTACTTC	CASSQWGGGLYF	TRBJ2-7	-	TRBV4-3	-
TGCGCCAGCAGCTTGGATCCGGACCCCTTATCGGAGACCCAGTACTTC	CASSLDPDPLSETQYF	TRBJ2-5	-	TRBV5-1	-
TGTGCCAGCAGTTTGAGGGGACAGGGCTACGAGCAGTACTTC	CASSLRGQGYEQYF	TRBJ2-7	-	TRBV12-3/TRBV12-4	TRBD1
TGTGCCAGCAGACGAACAACAGGGGTGAACACTGAAGCTTTCTTT	CASRRTTGVNTEAFF	TRBJ1-1	-	TRBV7-8	TRBD1
TGTGCCAGCAGTCAGCTAAGGGCCGACACTGAAGCTTTCTTT	CASSQLRADTEAFF	TRBJ1-1	-	TRBV28	-
TGTGCCAGCAGCCTATCCAGCGGGCCTTACGAGCAGTACTTC	CASSLSSGPYEQYF	TRBJ2-7	-	TRBV9	-
TGTGCCAGCAGTCCTGGACTAGCGGGGGCCCACAATGAGCAGTTCTTC	CASSPGLAGAHNEQFF	TRBJ2-1	-	TRBV28	TRBD2
TGTGCCAGCACCCCTCAGCGGTCCTACAATGAGCAGTTCTTC	CASTPQRSYNEQFF	TRBJ2-1	-	TRBV12-3/TRBV12-4	-
TGCAGCGCCTGCCCCAGCGGGAGGAATGAGCAGTTCTTC	CSACPSGRNEQFF	TRBJ2-1	few	TRBV29-1	TRBD2
TGTGCCAGCAGCTACCTTTGGCTAGCGGGGGGGCTCAATGAGCAGTTCTTC	CASSYLWLAGGLNEQFF	TRBJ2-1	few	TRBV11-2	TRBD2
TGTGCCATCAGTGAGAGTCGCGCCTCCAATGAGCAGTTCTTC	CAISESRASNEQFF	TRBJ2-1	-	TRBV10-3	-
TGTGCCAGCAGCTTCCCGACGGGAGATACGCAGTATTTT	CASSFPTGDTQYF	TRBJ2-3	-	TRBV11-2	-
TGTGCCAGCAGTTACTCGACGGCCTTAGCTAACTATGGCTACACCTTC	CASSYSTALANYGYTF	TRBJ1-2	few	TRBV6-2/TRBV6-3	-
TGCAGTGCTGAGGGGGGGATGGGCACAGATACGCAGTATTTT	CSAEGGMGTDTQYF	TRBJ2-3	-	TRBV20-1	-
TGCAGTGCTAGAGATATCGGAGCGGGGGGGGGAGGGACCCAGTACTTC	CSARDIGAGGGGTQYF	TRBJ2-5	-	TRBV20-1	TRBD2
TGCGCCAGCAGCCAAGACTTTGCCACAGACTATGGCTACACCTTC	CASSQDFATDYGYTF	TRBJ1-2	-	TRBV4-3	-
TGTGCCAGCACCTATGGAACCTCTGGGGCCAACGTCCTGACTTTC	CASTYGTSGANVLTF	TRBJ2-6	many	TRBV28	-
TGTGCCAGCAGCTTAACGACGGGCCCCTACGAGCAGTACTTC	CASSLTTGPYEQYF	TRBJ2-7	few	TRBV7-2	-
TGCGCCAGCAGCCCTCCCTCCGGGATTGAGCAGTTCTTC	CASSPPSGIEQFF	TRBJ2-1	few	TRBV5-1	-
TGTGCTAGTGGTATGGGCCTCAGCACAGATACGCAGTATTTT	CASGMGLSTDTQYF	TRBJ2-3	few	TRBV12-5	-
TGCAGCGCACGACTAGGGGGGAACACTGAAGCTTTCTTT	CSARLGGNTEAFF	TRBJ1-1	-	TRBV29-1	-
TGTGCCATCAGTGACCGGGACAGTCTAGGCGAGCAGTACTTC	CAISDRDSLGEQYF	TRBJ2-7	-	TRBV10-3	TRBD1
TGTGCCATCAGTGGGACCGGGACAGGGATCAATCAGCCCCAGCATTTT	CAISGTGTGINQPQHF	TRBJ1-5	-	TRBV10-3	TRBD1
TGTGCCAGCAGTGTTCAGGATTATGGCTACACCTTC	CASSVQDYGYTF	TRBJ1-2	-	TRBV2	-
TGTGCCACCAGCGGCAGACTAGCGGGGGACCCTCTTGCAGATACGCAGTATTTT	CATSGRLAGDPLADTQYF	TRBJ2-3	-	TRBV15	TRBD2
TGTGCCAGCAGCTTGGAGCTGTCCTCATCTGGGGCCAACGTCCTGACTTTC	CASSLELSSSGANVLTF	TRBJ2-6	-	TRBV7-9	-
TGCGCCAGCAGCCCGGAGGGCCTCTACGAGCAGTACTTC	CASSPEGLYEQYF	TRBJ2-7	-	TRBV5-1	-
TGTGCCAGCAGCTTAGATGCAGGGTCGGATCAGCCCCAGCATTTT	CASSLDAGSDQPQHF	TRBJ1-5	-	TRBV11-2	-
TGCGCCAGCAGCCTCCAAAGACTAGCGGGGGGTTCAGATACGCAGTATTTT	CASSLQRLAGGSDTQYF	TRBJ2-3	-	TRBV4-1	TRBD2
TGTGCCAGCAGTAACAAGGGGGAGACCCAGTACTTC	CASSNKGETQYF	TRBJ2-5	-	TRBV28	-
TGCAGTGCTAGTAGGGACATTGGAGAGACCCAGTACTTC	CSASRDIGETQYF	TRBJ2-5	-	TRBV20-1	-
TGTGCCAGCAGCTTAGCCTGGGCGGGGGGGGAAGATGAGCAGTTCTTC	CASSLAWAGGEDEQFF	TRBJ2-1	few	TRBV7-2	TRBD2